This T cell receptor beta chain was recorded in a study of identifying expanded T cells in peripheral blood. General observations from the study: Over about two and four weeks, about 15 and 18 clones changed, versus roughly 1.1 between replicates.

From germline, CDR1 is LGHNA and CDR2 YNFKEQ. The CDR3 length is 18 residues. V gave up 2 bases and J gave up 4 bases; unmatched junction bases: 7. Profiled with immunoSEQ multiplex PCR; TCRdb holds only in-frame clones, not every one. The sample shows under 95,000 clones, approximately 90% of them seen only once. During the collection period, no donor immune events like infections were recorded. As concerns this clone: As yet, its antigen is unknown.

Sequenced: blood. This chain links TRBV4-2 with TRBJ2-1; 14 bases map to TRBD2. This receptor was obtained from a person aged 18 to 75 in good health. The DNA for the CDR3 is TGTGCCAGCAGCCAACTCACGGGACTAGCGGGAGAGTACAATGAGCAGTTCTTC. Its protein is CASSQLTGLAGEYNEQFF.